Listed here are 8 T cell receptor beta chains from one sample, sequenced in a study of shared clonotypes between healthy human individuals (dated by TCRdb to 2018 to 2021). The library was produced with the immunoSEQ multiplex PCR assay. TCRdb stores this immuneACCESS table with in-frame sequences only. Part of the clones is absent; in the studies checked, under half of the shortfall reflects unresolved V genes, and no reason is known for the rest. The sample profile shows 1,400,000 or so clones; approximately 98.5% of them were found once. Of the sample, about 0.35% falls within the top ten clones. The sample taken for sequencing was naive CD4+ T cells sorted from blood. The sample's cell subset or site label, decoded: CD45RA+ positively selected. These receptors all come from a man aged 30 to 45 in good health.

CDR3 bases: TGTGCCAGCAGCCAAGAAGAATTTCGATGGGGGAGCCGAGGCGTTAAGCAGTTCTTC. It encodes CASSQEEFRWGSRGVKQFF. The chain combines TRBV4-2 with TRBJ2-1; tentatively, D is TRBD1 or TRBD2 (5 bases each). This CDR3 spans 19 amino acids. V dropped 0 bases and J dropped 11 bases, with 29 bases sitting between them. Per germline, CDR1 LGHNA and CDR2 YNFKEQ.

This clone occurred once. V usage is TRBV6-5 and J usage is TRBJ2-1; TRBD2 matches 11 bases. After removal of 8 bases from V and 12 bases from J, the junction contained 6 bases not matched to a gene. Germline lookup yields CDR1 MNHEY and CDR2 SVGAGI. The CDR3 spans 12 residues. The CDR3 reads CASGVAGGGQFF. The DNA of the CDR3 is TGTGCCAGCGGGGTAGCGGGAGGGGGGCAGTTCTTC.

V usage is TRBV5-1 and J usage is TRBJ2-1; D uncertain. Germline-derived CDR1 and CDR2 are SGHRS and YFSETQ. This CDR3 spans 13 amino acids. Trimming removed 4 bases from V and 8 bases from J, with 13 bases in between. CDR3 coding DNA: TGCGCCAGCAGCATCGTACTCGCCGATGAGCAGTTCTTC. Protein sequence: CASSIVLADEQFF.

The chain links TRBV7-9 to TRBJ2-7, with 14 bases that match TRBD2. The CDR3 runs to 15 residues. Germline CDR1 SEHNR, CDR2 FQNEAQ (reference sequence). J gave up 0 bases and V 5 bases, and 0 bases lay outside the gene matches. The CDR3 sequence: CASSGLAGGSYEQYF. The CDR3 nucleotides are TGTGCCAGCAGCGGACTAGCGGGAGGCTCCTACGAGCAGTACTTC. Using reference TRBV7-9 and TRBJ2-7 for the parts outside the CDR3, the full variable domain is DTGVSQNPRHKITKRGQNVTFRCDPISEHNRLYWYRQTLGQGPEFLTYFQNEAQLEKSRLLSDRFSAERPKGSFSTLEIQRTEQGDSAMYLCASSGLAGGSYEQYFGPGTRLTVT.

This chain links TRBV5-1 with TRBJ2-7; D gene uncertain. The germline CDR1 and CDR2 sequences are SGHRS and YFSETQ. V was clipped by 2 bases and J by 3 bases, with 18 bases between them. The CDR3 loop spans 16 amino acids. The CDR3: CASSFVPGRLNYEQYF. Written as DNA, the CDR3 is TGCGCCAGCAGCTTTGTACCTGGCAGGTTAAACTACGAGCAGTACTTC.

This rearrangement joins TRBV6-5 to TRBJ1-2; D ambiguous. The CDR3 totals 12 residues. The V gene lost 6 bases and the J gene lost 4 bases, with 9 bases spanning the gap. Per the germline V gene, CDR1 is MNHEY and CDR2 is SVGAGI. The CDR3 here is CASRGSAYGYTF. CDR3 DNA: TGTGCCAGCAGAGGCAGCGCCTATGGCTACACCTTC.

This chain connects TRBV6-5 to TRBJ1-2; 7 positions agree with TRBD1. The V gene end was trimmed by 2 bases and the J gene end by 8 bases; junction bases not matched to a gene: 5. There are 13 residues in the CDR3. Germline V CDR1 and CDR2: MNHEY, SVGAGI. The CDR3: CASSYDRAGGYTF. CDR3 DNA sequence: TGTGCCAGCAGTTACGACAGGGCAGGCGGCTACACCTTC.

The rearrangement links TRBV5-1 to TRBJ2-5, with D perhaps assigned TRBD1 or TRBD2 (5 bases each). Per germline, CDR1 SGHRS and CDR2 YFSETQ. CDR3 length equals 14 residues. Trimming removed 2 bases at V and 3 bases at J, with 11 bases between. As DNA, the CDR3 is TGCGCCAGCAGCTTTGGGACGACGGAAGAGACCCAGTACTTC. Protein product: CASSFGTTEETQYF.